The rows below give T cell receptor beta chains drawn from one sample of a study of OX40 agonist ivuxolimab in advanced cancers. Repertoires were generated with immunoSEQ multiplex PCR, while TCRdb's copy carries only in-frame clones and drops some. The data show approximately 52,000 clones, with roughly 86% seen just once and over 9.5% held by the top ten. Sequenced material: CD4+ or CD8+ T cells sorted from blood, taken in a trial of the OX40 agonist ivuxolimab. The receptors were gathered from an adult with an advanced solid tumor such as melanoma, head and neck, liver or kidney cancer. Both conserved end residues are part of each CDR3. Fields, in order: J gene, CDR3 length, D gene, clone size, V gene, CDR3 protein, CDR3 DNA. The D gene is left open where the match is weak. Rows give clone size only sometimes, using once, few, many, or a class for an expanded clone.

TRBJ1-1,13,-,-,TRBV29-1,CSVKTGGNTEAFF,TGCAGCGTGAAGACAGGCGGGAACACTGAAGCTTTCTTT
TRBJ2-5,11,-,-,TRBV6-5,CASSVGETQYF,TGTGCCAGCAGTGTGGGGGAGACCCAGTACTTC
TRBJ2-4,17,-,-,TRBV7-9,CASSLTRGTYAKNIQYF,TGTGCCAGCAGCTTGACAAGGGGGACGTACGCCAAAAACATTCAGTACTTC
TRBJ2-1,12,-,-,TRBV7-9,CASSQNRNEQFF,TGTGCCAGCAGCCAGAACAGGAATGAGCAGTTCTTC
TRBJ2-3,17,-,once,TRBV7-6,CASSRLGGAPSTDTQYF,TGTGCCAGCAGCCGTTTGGGGGGCGCACCTAGCACAGATACGCAGTATTTT
TRBJ2-6,17,-,once,TRBV27,CASSLSAGQARTNVLTF,TGTGCCAGCAGTTTATCGGCGGGGCAGGCCAGAACCAACGTCCTGACTTTC
TRBJ2-5,17,-,few,TRBV9,CASSPREGGVLQETQYF,TGTGCCAGCAGCCCGAGGGAAGGGGGGGTTCTTCAAGAGACCCAGTACTTC
TRBJ1-2,13,-,-,TRBV7-9,CASSFGQANGYTF,TGTGCCAGCAGCTTCGGGCAGGCCAATGGCTACACCTTC
TRBJ1-1,12,-,-,TRBV7-9,CASSLRGTEAFF,TGTGCCAGCAGCTTACGGGGAACTGAAGCTTTCTTT
TRBJ1-1,12,-,-,TRBV9,CASSGSGMEAFF,TGTGCCAGCAGCGGTTCAGGGATGGAGGCTTTCTTT
TRBJ1-2,19,-,-,TRBV28,CASSLPPVSVGIRSYGYTF,TGTGCCAGCAGCCTCCCCCCAGTCTCGGTCGGGATTAGGAGCTATGGCTACACCTTC
TRBJ1-2,17,-,-,TRBV4-3,CASSQDRGRAYPYGYTF,TGCGCCAGCAGCCAAGATCGGGGGCGCGCCTACCCCTATGGCTACACCTTC
TRBJ2-7,14,-,-,TRBV9,CASSASGVGNEQYF,TGTGCCAGCAGCGCCTCCGGGGTGGGGAACGAGCAGTACTTC
TRBJ2-5,15,-,once,TRBV6-6,CASSLEFGVPETQYF,TGTGCCAGCAGTCTAGAGTTTGGGGTACCAGAGACCCAGTACTTC
TRBJ2-7,15,-,once,TRBV5-5,CASSLAGGLSYEQYF,TGTGCCAGCAGCTTGGCTGGAGGGCTTTCCTACGAGCAGTACTTC
TRBJ2-3,16,-,-,TRBV9,CASSERVGASTDTQYF,TGTGCCAGCAGCGAGAGGGTGGGGGCTAGCACAGATACGCAGTATTTT
TRBJ2-3,17,-,-,TRBV13,CASSPSPEDKIDGTQYF,TGTGCCAGCAGCCCCTCCCCTGAGGATAAGATTGATGGTACGCAGTATTTT
TRBJ2-1,14,-,-,TRBV5-6,CASSPTYSYNEQFF,TGTGCCAGCAGCCCCACCTATTCCTACAATGAGCAGTTCTTC
TRBJ1-2,15,-,-,TRBV5-1,CASSLAPGHPKGLTF,TGCGCCAGCAGCTTGGCGCCCGGACACCCTAAAGGGCTCACCTTC
TRBJ2-1,16,TRBD2,-,TRBV9,CASTQEPGLAANEQFF,TGTGCCAGCACCCAAGAGCCGGGACTAGCTGCTAATGAGCAGTTCTTC
TRBJ2-7,14,TRBD1,-,TRBV10-1,CASSESGTGYEQYF,TGCGCCAGCAGTGAGTCGGGGACAGGCTACGAGCAGTACTTC
TRBJ1-2,15,-,-,TRBV10-3,CAISDPPGDNYGYTF,TGTGCCATCAGTGACCCGCCAGGGGATAACTATGGCTACACCTTC
TRBJ1-2,12,TRBD1,once,TRBV27,CASRRTGDGYTF,TGTGCCAGCAGAAGGACAGGGGATGGCTACACCTTC
TRBJ1-2,14,-,-,TRBV13,CASSLGEANYGYTF,TGTGCCAGCAGCTTAGGGGAGGCCAACTATGGCTACACCTTC
TRBJ1-2,14,-,-,TRBV6-5,CASSYSRQGLGYTF,TGTGCCAGCAGTTACTCTAGGCAGGGGTTGGGCTACACCTTC
TRBJ1-2,11,-,-,TRBV7-9,CASSSGLGYTF,TGTGCCAGCAGCTCTGGGTTGGGCTACACCTTC
TRBJ1-1,16,-,-,TRBV9,CASSVDAGARGTEAFF,TGTGCCAGCAGCGTAGATGCGGGGGCGCGAGGGACTGAAGCTTTCTTT
TRBJ1-5,14,TRBD1,-,TRBV6-6,CASRRQGGNQPQHF,TGTGCCAGCAGAAGACAGGGCGGCAATCAGCCCCAGCATTTT
TRBJ2-1,13,-,-,TRBV11-2,CASSSPNYNEQFF,TGTGCCAGCAGCTCCCCGAACTACAATGAGCAGTTCTTC
TRBJ1-1,17,-,-,TRBV5-4,CASSLALGLDLNTEAFF,TGTGCCAGCAGCTTGGCCTTGGGGTTAGACTTGAACACTGAAGCTTTCTTT
TRBJ2-7,14,TRBD2,-,TRBV7-8,CASSLGGGAYEQYF,TGTGCCAGCAGCTTAGGGGGGGGTGCCTACGAGCAGTACTTC
TRBJ1-5,14,-,-,TRBV7-9,CASSLLRDNQPQHF,TGTGCCAGCAGCTTACTCAGGGACAATCAGCCCCAGCATTTT
TRBJ1-5,15,TRBD1,-,TRBV6-6,CASSYSSTGGQPQHF,TGTGCCAGCAGTTACTCGAGTACAGGGGGTCAGCCCCAGCATTTT
TRBJ1-1,11,-,-,TRBV2,CAIRGLPEAFF,TGTGCCATCCGAGGGCTACCTGAAGCTTTCTTT
TRBJ2-4,14,-,-,TRBV9,CASSVEPGSNIQYF,TGTGCCAGCAGCGTAGAACCAGGGTCAAACATTCAGTACTTC
TRBJ2-7,16,-,-,TRBV4-2,CASSQDEGHTLGEQYF,TGTGCCAGCAGCCAAGATGAGGGACACACTTTAGGGGAGCAGTACTTC
TRBJ2-7,14,TRBD1,once,TRBV27,CASTRTGFWYEQYF,TGTGCCAGCACTCGGACAGGGTTCTGGTACGAGCAGTACTTC
TRBJ2-3,16,TRBD2,-,TRBV2,CATFSPRGESTDTQYF,TGTGCCACCTTCTCGCCACGGGGGGAGAGCACAGATACGCAGTATTTT
TRBJ1-2,13,-,-,TRBV18,CASSVTGDDGYTF,TGTGCCAGCTCAGTGACCGGGGATGATGGCTACACCTTC
TRBJ1-3,14,-,-,TRBV7-9,CASSHIDFGNTIYF,TGTGCCAGCAGCCATATCGACTTCGGAAACACCATATATTTT
TRBJ1-5,13,-,-,TRBV19,CASSPYSNQPQHF,TGTGCCAGTAGTCCGTATAGCAATCAGCCCCAGCATTTT